Below, one T cell receptor (beta chain) is given with its context. Its antigen is as yet unknown. Other DNA sequences of this sample code for an identical CDR3. This sample is drawn from a study of beta chain features in type 1 diabetes. Study-wide results and caveats: Across all four CD4+ subsets, people with type 1 diabetes showed modestly shorter TCRB CDR3s.

The V gene lost 3 bases and the J gene lost 2 bases, with 7 bases spanning the gap. Germline CDR1 KGHSH, CDR2 LQKENI. This CDR3 has 13 residues. The study reverse transcribed the entire isolated RNA, so it sequenced expressed TCRB transcripts. The repertoire was sequenced with immunoSEQ multiplex PCR; TCRdb's copy has only in-frame clones and lacks some. The data contain 600,000 or so clones, around 12% of them seen just once; the ten biggest clones take up around 0.12%. The sequence came from a young man with type 1 diabetes. The rearrangement joins TRBV18 to TRBJ2-5, with D hard to call. The specimen sequenced was naive CD4+ T cells from blood. Here the CDR3 reads CASSPPGQETQYF. The CDR3 DNA reads as TGTGCCAGCTCACCGCCAGGACAAGAGACCCAGTACTTC.